A selection of T cell receptor beta chains follows, all from one sample in a study of STAT5B mutations in CD4+ large granular lymphocyte leukemia. Generated by immunoSEQ multiplex PCR, the TCRdb table keeps only in-frame clones and is missing some. This table holds almost 30,000 clones, 70% to 85% found once. The sample consisted of CD4+ T cells from blood buffy coats. The receptors originated from a human donor in good health. Both conserved end residues are part of each CDR3. D genes are given only for firm matches.

d_call j_call v_call cdr3_aa
- TRBJ2-5 TRBV6-5 CASSYLWGETQYF
- TRBJ1-1 TRBV28 CASSLGGGRGGTEAFF
- TRBJ2-1 TRBV5-1 CASSLGAEGPRGRKQFF
- TRBJ2-3 TRBV5-1 CASSLEGNTDTQYF
- TRBJ1-5 TRBV27 CASSLREGNQPQHF
- TRBJ1-1 TRBV16 CASSRRPETVPEAFF
- TRBJ1-1 TRBV28 CASSIIAYTEAFF
TRBD2 TRBJ2-3 TRBV15 CATSREGLAGALDTQYF
TRBD1 TRBJ1-6 TRBV9 CASSGLGQGISPLHF
- TRBJ1-2 TRBV6-1 CAALWPRGYGYTF
- TRBJ2-3 TRBV6-5 CASRNTGGTDTQYF
TRBD1 TRBJ2-7 TRBV11-2 CASSHPGQHYEQYF
- TRBJ1-5 TRBV9 CASSVVADLNQPQHF
TRBD2 TRBJ2-1 TRBV5-1 CASSLGTSGGFNEQFF
- TRBJ1-6 TRBV4-1 CASREQNNSPLHF
- TRBJ2-3 TRBV9 CASSGGRGSDTQYF
- TRBJ2-2 TRBV7-8 CASSSQRTATSTGELFF
- TRBJ2-3 TRBV11-2 CASSLSDTQYF
- TRBJ2-6 TRBV21-1 CASSKGEKPGANVLTF
- TRBJ1-5 TRBV7-8 CASSLAPGDNQPQHF
- TRBJ2-1 TRBV9 CASSVGTTSYNEQFF
TRBD2 TRBJ2-5 TRBV7-2 CASSLVFLAGSQETQYF
- TRBJ1-5 TRBV5-1 CASSVDGNQPQHF
TRBD1 TRBJ2-7 TRBV7-8 CASSLSPGTGAYEQYF
- TRBJ1-5 TRBV11-2 CASSAVPNQPQHF
- TRBJ2-5 TRBV25-1 CASSESAFQETQYF
- TRBJ1-3 TRBV19 CASSIRTQWRSGNTIYF
- TRBJ1-4 TRBV6-6 CASRAAGGVNEKLFF
- TRBJ1-5 TRBV7-2 CASSLGNSQPQHF
TRBD2 TRBJ2-3 TRBV7-8 CASRWTSGGGDTQYF
- TRBJ1-4 TRBV7-9 CASSPEAVNEKLFF
- TRBJ1-2 TRBV15 CATSRVLREDGYTF
TRBD1 TRBJ1-2 TRBV7-9 CASSPGTGRDYGYTF
TRBD1 TRBJ1-5 TRBV10-3 CATGTGGNQPQHF
- TRBJ1-1 TRBV28 CASSLSGRDGAFF
- TRBJ2-2 TRBV7-9 CASSFFQNTGEQFF
- TRBJ2-6 TRBV7-2 CASEDDSGANVLTF
- TRBJ1-1 TRBV6-5 CASSWDSSWGAFF
TRBD1 TRBJ1-1 TRBV5-5 CASSFSLTGRAEAFF
TRBD1 TRBJ1-2 TRBV28 CASTTTGSVYYGYTF
TRBD1 TRBJ1-2 TRBV5-1 CASSPKGQGLDGYTF
- TRBJ2-1 TRBV19 CASSPRVGSSYEQFF
TRBD2 TRBJ2-3 TRBV4-2 CASSLLGLASASTDTQYF
TRBD1 TRBJ1-1 TRBV7-2 CASSGQGPGTEAFF
- TRBJ1-2 TRBV18 CASSPTGGYGYTF
- TRBJ1-1 TRBV18 CASSPQGEGEAFF
- TRBJ2-2 TRBV20-1 CSARLPGELFF
TRBD1 TRBJ2-3 TRBV7-9 CASTGAVGTGIDTQYF
- TRBJ1-6 TRBV6-6 CASSYDGDRSPLHF
- TRBJ1-1 TRBV29-1 CSVGVNTEAFF
- TRBJ1-5 TRBV5-4 CASSSGTFSNQPQHF
TRBD1 TRBJ2-2 TRBV6-5 CASRSTGTGAWELFF
- TRBJ2-3 TRBV6-4 CASSRGRRDTDTQYF
- TRBJ1-2 TRBV5-1 CASSLEQGGHGYTF
- TRBJ1-2 TRBV11-2 CASSLDLGIPLYGYTF
- TRBJ2-5 TRBV5-1 CASSLAASQETQYF
- TRBJ1-5 TRBV10-3 CAISESSNQPQHF